Presented here are 8 T cell receptor beta chains from one specimen sequenced in a study of T cell repertoires in cytomegalovirus infection. These receptors have no known antigen. From the reads, TCRdb called clonotypes with MiXCR, one entry per CDR3 protein. The sample lists 450,000 to 650,000 distinct CDR3 sequences, about 40% occurring once. The sample was cultured PBMCs, taken from culture after CMV antigen stimulation. All receptors come from a human donor in good health (CMV status not recorded). Some clones in this sample may be carry-over from other donors' samples.

The chain couples TRBV10-3 to TRBJ1-6; D gene ambiguous. The V gene's germline CDR1 is ENHRY and CDR2 SYGVKD. The V end was cut by 0 bases, the J end by 6 bases, with 15 bases between. The CDR3 runs 17 residues. CDR3 sequence: CAISESVTGRSNSPLHF. CDR3 DNA sequence: TGTGCCATCAGTGAGTCGGTGACGGGGAGAAGTAATTCACCCCTCCACTTT.

The V call is TRBV12-3 or TRBV12-4, the J call TRBJ2-5; D not resolved. The CDR3 spans 13 residues. With 3 bases removed from V and 4 bases from J, the gap between germline ends came to 9 bases. CDR3 region: CASSFTFRETQYF. The CDR3, as DNA: TGTGCCAGCAGTTTCACCTTCCGAGAGACCCAGTACTTC.

The CDR3 DNA follows: TGTGCCAGCAGCCTGGGACAGGGTCGGGCTGAAGCTTTCTTT. Its protein is CASSLGQGRAEAFF. The chain has TRBV7-6 and TRBJ1-1; 9 bases line up with TRBD1. The V segment lost 5 bases and the J segment 6 bases; nucleotides outside the gene matches: 7. Germline V CDR1 and CDR2: SGHVS, FNYEAQ. The length of the CDR3 is 14 residues.

This clonotype was recorded many times. The chain combines TRBV11-2 with TRBJ2-5; D call uncertain. V dropped 6 bases and J dropped 0 bases, with 8 bases sitting between them. The germline CDR1 and CDR2 sequences are SGHAT and FQNNGV. CDR3 length: 13 residues. CDR3 sequence: CASSRTDQETQYF. CDR3 DNA sequence: TGTGCCAGCAGTCGGACGGACCAAGAGACCCAGTACTTC.

This clonotype was observed a handful of times. This sequence joins TRBV6-1 and TRBJ2-3; D ambiguous. The CDR3 covers 12 residues. Germline loops: CDR1 MNHNS, CDR2 SASEGT. V lost 2 bases and J lost 3, with 3 bases in between. The DNA of the CDR3 is TGTGCCAGCAGTGAACTGACAGATACGCAGTATTTT. This sequence encodes CASSELTDTQYF.

This clonotype was observed a handful of times. The V call is TRBV7-2, the J call TRBJ2-2, with D perhaps matching TRBD1 or TRBD2 (5 bases each). The V and J ends lost 3 bases and 2 bases respectively, with 16 bases between them. The CDR3 spans 17 residues. Germline V gene data show CDR1 as SGHTA and CDR2 as FQGNSA. The CDR3: CASSFQLPGTNTGELFF. CDR3 DNA sequence: TGTGCCAGCAGCTTTCAGCTTCCGGGGACCAACACCGGGGAGCTGTTTTTT.

The chain is built from TRBV12-3 or TRBV12-4 and TRBJ2-2, with D uncertain. Trimming stripped 6 bases from V and 5 bases from J, with 10 bases between. The CDR3 has 13 amino acids. The CDR3 DNA reads TGTGCCAGCAGGAAACTGGAAACCGGGGAGCTGTTTTTT. Translation gives CASRKLETGELFF.

The chain carries TRBV6-1 and TRBJ2-1, with 7 bases matching TRBD2. CDR1 and CDR2 from the germline V gene are MNHNS and SASEGT. This CDR3 has 15 amino acids. V shed 2 bases and J 2 bases; nucleotides not matched to a gene: 3. The CDR3 DNA is TGTGCCAGCAGTGAATCGGCGGGGGCCTACAATGAGCAGTTCTTC. Its protein product is CASSESAGAYNEQFF.